At least ten counts were recorded for the clone carrying this T cell receptor beta chain. TCRdb called the reads again in MiXCR, with one record for every CDR3 protein. The sample shows 450,000 to 600,000 distinct CDR3 sequences, 10% to 12% of them seen only once. This record belongs to a study of T cell repertoires in cytomegalovirus infection. CDR1 and CDR2 from the germline V gene are DFQATT and SNEGSKA (reference sequence). The CDR3 is 14 amino acids. The V gene lost 5 bases and the J gene lost 2 bases, with 12 bases spanning the gap. The sequenced sample was PBMCs. The receptor was derived from a human donor in good health (CMV status not recorded). Some clones in this sample may be carry-over from other donors' samples. The J gene is TRBJ2-2, the V gene TRBV20-1; possible D gene TRBD1, 5 bases. CDR3 coding DNA: TGCAGTGCTCCTTGGCAGGGAAACACCGGGGAGCTGTTTTTT. Protein sequence: CSAPWQGNTGELFF.